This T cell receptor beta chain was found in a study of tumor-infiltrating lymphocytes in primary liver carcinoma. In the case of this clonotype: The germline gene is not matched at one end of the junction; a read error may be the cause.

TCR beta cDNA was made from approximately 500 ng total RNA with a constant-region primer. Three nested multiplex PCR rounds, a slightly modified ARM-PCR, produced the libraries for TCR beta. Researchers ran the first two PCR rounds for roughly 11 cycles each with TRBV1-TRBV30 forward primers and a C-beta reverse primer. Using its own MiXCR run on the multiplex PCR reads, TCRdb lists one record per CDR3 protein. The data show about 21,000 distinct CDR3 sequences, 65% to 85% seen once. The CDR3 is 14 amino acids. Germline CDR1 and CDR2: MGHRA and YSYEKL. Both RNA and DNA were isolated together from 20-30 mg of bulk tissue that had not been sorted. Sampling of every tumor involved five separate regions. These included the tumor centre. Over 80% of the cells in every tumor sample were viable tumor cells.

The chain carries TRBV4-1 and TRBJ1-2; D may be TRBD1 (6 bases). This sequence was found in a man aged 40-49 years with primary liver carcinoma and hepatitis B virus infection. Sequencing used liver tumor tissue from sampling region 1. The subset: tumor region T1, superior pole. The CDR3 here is CASSQGDRNYGYNF. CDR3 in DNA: TGCGCCAGCAGCCAAGGAGACAGGAACTATGGCTACAATTTC.